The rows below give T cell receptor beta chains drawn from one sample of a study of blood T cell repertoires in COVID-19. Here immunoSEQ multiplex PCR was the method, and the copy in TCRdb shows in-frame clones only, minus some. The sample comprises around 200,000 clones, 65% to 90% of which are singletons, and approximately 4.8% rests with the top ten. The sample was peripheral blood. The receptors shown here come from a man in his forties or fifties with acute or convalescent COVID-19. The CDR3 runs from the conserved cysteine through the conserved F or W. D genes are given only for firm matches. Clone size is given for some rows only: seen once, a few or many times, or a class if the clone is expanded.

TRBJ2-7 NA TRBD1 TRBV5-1 CASSLGQGFNEQYF TGCGCCAGCAGCTTGGGACAGGGCTTCAACGAGCAGTACTTC
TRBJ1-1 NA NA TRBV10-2 CASSVPGNTEAFF TGCGCCAGCAGTGTGCCGGGAAACACTGAAGCTTTCTTT
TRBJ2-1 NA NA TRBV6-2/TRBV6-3 CASSGGGPSYNEQFF TGTGCCAGCAGTGGGGGCGGGCCCTCCTACAATGAGCAGTTCTTC
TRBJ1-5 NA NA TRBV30 CAWIHSYPRGDQPQHF TGTGCCTGGATACACTCATACCCCAGGGGCGATCAGCCCCAGCATTTT
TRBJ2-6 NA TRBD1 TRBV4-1 CASSLDRVTGANVLTF TGCGCCAGCAGCTTGGACAGGGTTACCGGGGCCAACGTCCTGACTTTC
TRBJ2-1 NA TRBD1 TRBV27 CASSSPSGTVYNEQFF TGTGCCAGCAGCTCCCCTTCCGGGACAGTGTACAATGAGCAGTTCTTC
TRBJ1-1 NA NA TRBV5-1 CASSWAPQGTEAFF TGCGCCAGCAGCTGGGCCCCACAGGGAACTGAAGCTTTCTTT
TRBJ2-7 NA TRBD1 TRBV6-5 CASPPTGQAYEQYF TGTGCCAGCCCTCCCACGGGACAGGCCTACGAGCAGTACTTC
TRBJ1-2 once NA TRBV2 CASSDGPGGRGYTF TGTGCCAGCAGTGATGGACCCGGGGGTCGGGGCTACACCTTC
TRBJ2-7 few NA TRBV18 CASSPGLQHYEQYF TGTGCCAGCTCACCGGGACTGCAACACTACGAGCAGTACTTC
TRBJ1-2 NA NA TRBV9 CASSVDRVSYGYTF TGTGCCAGCAGCGTAGACCGGGTTAGCTATGGCTACACCTTC
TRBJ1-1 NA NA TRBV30 CASNRALNTEAFF TGTGCTTCTAACAGAGCCCTGAACACTGAAGCTTTCTTT
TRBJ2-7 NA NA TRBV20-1 CSAGGPYEQYF TGCAGTGCGGGAGGCCCCTACGAGCAGTACTTC
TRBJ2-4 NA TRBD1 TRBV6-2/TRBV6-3 CASTPGGHGGIQYF TGTGCCAGCACCCCAGGGGGACACGGTGGCATTCAGTACTTC
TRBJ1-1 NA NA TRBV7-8 CASSLSLDRLTEAFF TGTGCCAGCAGCTTATCCCTCGACAGACTCACTGAAGCTTTCTTT
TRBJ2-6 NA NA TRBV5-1 CASSPGGTGANVLTF TGCGCCAGCAGCCCCGGGGGAACGGGGGCCAACGTCCTGACTTTC
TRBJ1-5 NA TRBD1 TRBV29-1 CSVGTGTNQPQHF TGCAGCGTGGGGACAGGGACGAATCAGCCCCAGCATTTT
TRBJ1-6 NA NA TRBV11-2 CASSYRALSYNSPLHF TGTGCCAGCAGCTACAGGGCCCTATCCTATAATTCACCCCTCCACTTT
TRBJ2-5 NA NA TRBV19 CASSQLARQETQYF TGTGCCAGTTCCCAACTAGCTCGCCAAGAGACCCAGTACTTC
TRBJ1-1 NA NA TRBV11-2 CASSFGRENTEAFF TGTGCCAGCAGCTTCGGCAGGGAGAACACTGAAGCTTTCTTT
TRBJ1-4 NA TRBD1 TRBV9 CASSVGPGGITNEKLFF TGTGCCAGCAGCGTAGGCCCAGGGGGTATTACTAATGAAAAACTGTTTTTT
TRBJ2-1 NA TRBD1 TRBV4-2 CASSHLGTDNEQFF TGTGCCAGCAGCCATCTCGGGACAGACAATGAGCAGTTCTTC
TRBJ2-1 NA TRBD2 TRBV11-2 CASSFGLAGFYNEQFF TGTGCCAGCAGTTTCGGACTAGCGGGGTTCTACAATGAGCAGTTCTTC
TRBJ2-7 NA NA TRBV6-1 CASSEARGGPKHF TGTGCCAGCAGTGAAGCTAGGGGGGGTCCCAAGCACTTC
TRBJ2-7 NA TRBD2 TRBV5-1 CASSRGGYEQYF TGCGCCAGCAGCCGCGGGGGCTACGAGCAGTACTTC
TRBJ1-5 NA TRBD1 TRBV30 CAWTPSYRGFDQPQHF TGTGCCTGGACCCCCTCCTACAGGGGGTTCGATCAGCCCCAGCATTTT
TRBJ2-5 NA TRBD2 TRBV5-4 CASSLAGVAGGPETQYF TGTGCCAGCAGCTTGGCCGGGGTAGCGGGGGGGCCGGAGACCCAGTACTTC
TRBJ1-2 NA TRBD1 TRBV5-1 CASNDQGTGYGYTF TGCGCCAGCAACGATCAAGGGACAGGGTATGGCTACACCTTC
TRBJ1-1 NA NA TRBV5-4 CASIQAGGRNTEAFF TGTGCCAGCATTCAGGCGGGGGGGAGGAACACTGAAGCTTTCTTT
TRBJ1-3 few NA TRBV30 CAWSASQSAHF TGTGCCTGGAGTGCGAGCCAAAGCGCGCATTTT
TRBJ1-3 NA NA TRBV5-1 CASRADSSSGNTIYF TGCGCCAGCAGGGCGGACAGCTCCTCTGGAAACACCATATATTTT
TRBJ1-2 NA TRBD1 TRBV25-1 CASRLTGGYGYTF TGTGCCAGCAGGCTGACAGGGGGCTATGGCTACACCTTC
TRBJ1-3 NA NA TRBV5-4 CASSRPGGNTIYF TGTGCCAGCAGCCGCCCAGGAGGAAACACCATATATTTT
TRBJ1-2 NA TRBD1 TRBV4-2 CASSQGGQGSVSYGYTF TGTGCCAGCAGCCAAGGGGGACAGGGAAGTGTTAGCTATGGCTACACCTTC
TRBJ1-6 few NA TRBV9 CASSPIGQRSSYNSPLHF TGTGCCAGCAGCCCAATAGGTCAGCGGAGCTCCTATAATTCACCCCTCCACTTT
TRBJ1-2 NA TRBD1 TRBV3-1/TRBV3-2 CASSPPRDRGLYGYTF TGTGCCAGCAGCCCCCCCCGGGACAGGGGTCTCTATGGCTACACCTTC
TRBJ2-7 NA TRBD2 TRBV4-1 CASSQGSGGMYEQYF TGCGCCAGCAGCCAAGGTAGCGGGGGGATGTACGAGCAGTACTTC
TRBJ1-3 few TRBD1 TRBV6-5 CASQTGISGNTIYF TGTGCCAGTCAGACAGGGATCTCTGGAAACACCATATATTTT
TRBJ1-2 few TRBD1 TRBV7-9 CASSPVMGQGAYGYTF TGTGCCAGCAGCCCAGTAATGGGACAGGGGGCGTATGGCTACACCTTC
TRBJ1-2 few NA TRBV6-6 CASSYLSDGYTF TGTGCCAGCAGTTACCTCAGTGATGGCTACACCTTC
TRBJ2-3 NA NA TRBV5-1 CASSPGTDTDTQYF TGCGCCAGCAGCCCCGGGACTGACACAGATACGCAGTATTTT
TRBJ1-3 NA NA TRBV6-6 CASSGGTNTIYF TGTGCCAGTTCTGGGGGCACGAACACCATATATTTT
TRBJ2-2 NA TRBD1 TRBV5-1 CASSLGQGATGELFF TGCGCCAGCAGCCTGGGACAGGGGGCGACCGGGGAGCTGTTTTTT
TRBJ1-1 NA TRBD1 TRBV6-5 CASRTGGGDTEAFF TGTGCCAGCAGGACAGGGGGGGGAGACACTGAAGCTTTCTTT
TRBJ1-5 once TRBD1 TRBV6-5 CASNGQGSNQPQHF TGTGCCAGCAACGGACAGGGGAGCAATCAGCCCCAGCATTTT
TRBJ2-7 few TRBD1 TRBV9 CASSKGQDYEQYF TGTGCCAGCAGCAAAGGACAGGACTACGAGCAGTACTTC
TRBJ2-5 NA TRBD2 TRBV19 CASAGVAGSLQETQYF TGTGCCAGTGCCGGGGTAGCGGGGAGCCTACAAGAGACCCAGTACTTC
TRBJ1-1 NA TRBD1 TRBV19 CASSIAGQGAAFF TGTGCCAGTAGTATAGCCGGACAGGGAGCAGCTTTCTTT
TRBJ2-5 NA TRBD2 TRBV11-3 CASSKGETSGGGETQYF TGTGCCAGCAGCAAAGGGGAGACTAGCGGGGGCGGGGAGACCCAGTACTTC
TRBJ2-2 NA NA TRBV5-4 CASRLDSLNTGELFF TGTGCCAGCAGGTTGGACAGCCTTAACACCGGGGAGCTGTTTTTT
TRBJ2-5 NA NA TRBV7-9 CASSLTQGRETQYF TGTGCCAGCAGCTTAACACAGGGTCGGGAGACCCAGTACTTC
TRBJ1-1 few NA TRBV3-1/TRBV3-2 CASSQAWGVRGTEAFF TGTGCCAGCAGCCAAGCATGGGGGGTTAGGGGCACTGAAGCTTTCTTT
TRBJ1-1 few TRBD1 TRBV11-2 CASRSGTGTSEAFF TGTGCCAGCAGATCCGGGACAGGGACGTCTGAAGCTTTCTTT